This T cell receptor (beta chain) was sequenced during a study of early T cells in non-severe SARS-CoV-2 infection. This clonotype was observed many times. Each single cDNA molecule received a unique molecular identifier. MiXCR was run by TCRdb on the 5' RACE reads, yielding one entry per CDR3 protein. The repertoire has over 60,000 distinct CDR3 sequences, over 10% of them found once; the top ten carry 2.5% to 3%. V was clipped by 10 bases and J by 3 bases, with 15 bases between them. CDR1 and CDR2 (germline): SGHAT, FQNNGV. This CDR3 has 13 amino acids. Material: whole blood, obtained at baseline. V gene TRBV11-2 combines with J gene TRBJ1-1; D is perhaps TRBD1 (5 bases). This receptor was identified in an adult who was a healthcare worker with PCR-confirmed SARS-CoV-2 infection or an uninfected control (not recorded which). The CDR3 DNA is TGTGCCATACAAGGTACAGGAGACACTGAAGCTTTCTTT. This gives the protein CAIQGTGDTEAFF.